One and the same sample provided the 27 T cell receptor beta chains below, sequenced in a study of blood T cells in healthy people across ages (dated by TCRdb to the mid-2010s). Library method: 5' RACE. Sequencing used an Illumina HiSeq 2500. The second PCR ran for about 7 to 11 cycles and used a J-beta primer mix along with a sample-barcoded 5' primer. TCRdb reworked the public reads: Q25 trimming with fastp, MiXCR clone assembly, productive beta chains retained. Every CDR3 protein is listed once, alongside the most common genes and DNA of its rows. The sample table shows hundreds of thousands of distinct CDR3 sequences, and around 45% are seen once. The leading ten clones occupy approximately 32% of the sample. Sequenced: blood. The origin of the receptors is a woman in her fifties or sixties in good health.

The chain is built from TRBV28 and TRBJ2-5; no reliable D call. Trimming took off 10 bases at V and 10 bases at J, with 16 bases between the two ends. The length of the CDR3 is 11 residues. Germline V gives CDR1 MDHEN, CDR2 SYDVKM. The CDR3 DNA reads TGTGCCACCGACGGGTCTTGGGTCCAGTACTTC. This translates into CATDGSWVQYF.

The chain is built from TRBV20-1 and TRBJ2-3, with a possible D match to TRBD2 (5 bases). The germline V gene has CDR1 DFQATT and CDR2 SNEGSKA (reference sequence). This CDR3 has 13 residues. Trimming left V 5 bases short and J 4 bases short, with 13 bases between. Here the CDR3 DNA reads TGCAGTGCTGGGTATCGGGGTGCAGATACGCAGTATTTT. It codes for CSAGYRGADTQYF.

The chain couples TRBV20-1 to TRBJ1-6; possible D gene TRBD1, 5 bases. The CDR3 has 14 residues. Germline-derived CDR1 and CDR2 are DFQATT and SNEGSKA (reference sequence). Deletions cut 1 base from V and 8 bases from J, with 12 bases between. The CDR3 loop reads CSARVGQEYSPLHF. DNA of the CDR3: TGCAGTGCTAGAGTGGGGCAGGAATATTCACCCCTCCACTTT.

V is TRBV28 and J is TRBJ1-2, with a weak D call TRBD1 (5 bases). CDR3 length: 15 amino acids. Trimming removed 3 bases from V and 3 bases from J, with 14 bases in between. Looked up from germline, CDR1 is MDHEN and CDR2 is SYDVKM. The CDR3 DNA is TGTGCCAGCAGTTTGGCCGAAACGGGACACTATGGCTACACCTTC. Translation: CASSLAETGHYGYTF.

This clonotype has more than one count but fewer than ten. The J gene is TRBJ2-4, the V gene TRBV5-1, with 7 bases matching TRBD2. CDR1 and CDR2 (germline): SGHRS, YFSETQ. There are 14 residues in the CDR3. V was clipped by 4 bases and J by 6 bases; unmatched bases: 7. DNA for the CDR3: TGCGCCAGCAGCCCGGGGGGAGGTGGAAACATTCAGTACTTC. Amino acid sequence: CASSPGGGGNIQYF.

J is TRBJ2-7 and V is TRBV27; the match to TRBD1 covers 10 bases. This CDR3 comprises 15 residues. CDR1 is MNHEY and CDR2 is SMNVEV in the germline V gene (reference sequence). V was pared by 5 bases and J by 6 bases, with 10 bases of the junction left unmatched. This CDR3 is CASSQRTGGLVEQYF. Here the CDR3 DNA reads TGTGCCAGCAGTCAGCGGACAGGGGGTCTCGTCGAGCAGTACTTC.

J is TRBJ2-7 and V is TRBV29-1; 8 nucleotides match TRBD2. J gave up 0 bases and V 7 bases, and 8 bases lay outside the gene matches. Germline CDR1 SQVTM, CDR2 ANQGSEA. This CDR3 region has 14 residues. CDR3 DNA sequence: TGCAGCGCTTCTAGCGGGCAAAGCTCCTACGAGCAGTACTTC. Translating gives CSASSGQSSYEQYF.

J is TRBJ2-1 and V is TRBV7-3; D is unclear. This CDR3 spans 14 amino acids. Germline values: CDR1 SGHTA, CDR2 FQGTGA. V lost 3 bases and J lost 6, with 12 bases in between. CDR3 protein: CASSFSQRSNEQFF. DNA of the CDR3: TGTGCCAGCAGCTTTAGTCAGAGATCCAATGAGCAGTTCTTC.

In nucleotides, the CDR3 is TGTGCCAGCAGTGGCCCAGGGGGTTTCGGGGACACCGGGGAGCTGTTTTTT. Translating gives CASSGPGGFGDTGELFF. This chain connects TRBV28 to TRBJ2-2, with 7 bases aligning to TRBD1. V was pared by 5 bases and J by 3 bases, with 12 bases of the junction left unmatched. The germline V gene encodes CDR1 MDHEN and CDR2 SYDVKM. The CDR3 is 17 amino acids.

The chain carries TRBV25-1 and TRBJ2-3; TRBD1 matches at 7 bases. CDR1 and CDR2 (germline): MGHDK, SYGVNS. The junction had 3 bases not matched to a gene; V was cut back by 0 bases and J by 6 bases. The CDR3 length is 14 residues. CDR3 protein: CASSEYNRGDTQYF. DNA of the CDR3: TGTGCCAGCAGTGAATATAACAGGGGCGATACGCAGTATTTT.

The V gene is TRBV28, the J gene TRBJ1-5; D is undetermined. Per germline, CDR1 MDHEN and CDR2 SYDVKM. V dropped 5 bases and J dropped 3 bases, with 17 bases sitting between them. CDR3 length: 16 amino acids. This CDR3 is CASSPPADHPNQPQHF. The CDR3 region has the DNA TGTGCCAGCAGTCCCCCTGCGGATCACCCCAATCAGCCCCAGCATTTT.

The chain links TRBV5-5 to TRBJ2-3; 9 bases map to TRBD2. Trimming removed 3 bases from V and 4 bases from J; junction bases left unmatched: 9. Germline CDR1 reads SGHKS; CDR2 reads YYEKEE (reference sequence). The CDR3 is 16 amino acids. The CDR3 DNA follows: TGTGCCAGCAGCTCCCTTGGAGCGGGAGGCCCAGATACGCAGTATTTT. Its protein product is CASSSLGAGGPDTQYF. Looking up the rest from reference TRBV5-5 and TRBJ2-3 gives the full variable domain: DAGVTQSPTHLIKTRGQQVTLRCSPISGHKSVSWYQQVLGQGPQFIFQYYEKEERGRGNFPDRFSARQFPNYSSELNVNALLLGDSALYLCASSSLGAGGPDTQYFGPGTRLTVL.

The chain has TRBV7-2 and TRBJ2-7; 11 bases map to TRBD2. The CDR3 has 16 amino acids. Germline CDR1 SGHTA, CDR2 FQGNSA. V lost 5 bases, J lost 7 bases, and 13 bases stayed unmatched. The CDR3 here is CASSLLSGRAANEQYF. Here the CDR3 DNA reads TGTGCCAGCAGCCTCCTTAGCGGGAGGGCCGCCAATGAGCAGTACTTC.

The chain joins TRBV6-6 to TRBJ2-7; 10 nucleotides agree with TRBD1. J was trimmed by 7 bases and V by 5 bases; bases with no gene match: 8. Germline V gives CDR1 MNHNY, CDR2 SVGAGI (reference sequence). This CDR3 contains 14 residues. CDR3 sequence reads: CASSQRQGAWEQYF. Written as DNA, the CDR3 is TGTGCCAGCAGTCAGAGACAGGGGGCATGGGAGCAGTACTTC.

The CDR3 here is CASSFLGGSAGYGYTF. The CDR3 bases are TGTGCCAGCAGTTTCCTCGGGGGTAGTGCGGGCTATGGCTACACCTTC. The chain couples TRBV12-3 or TRBV12-4 to TRBJ1-2, with a possible D match to TRBD1 (5 bases). The CDR3 consists of 16 residues. V was cut by 3 bases and J by 4 bases, with 18 bases left in between.

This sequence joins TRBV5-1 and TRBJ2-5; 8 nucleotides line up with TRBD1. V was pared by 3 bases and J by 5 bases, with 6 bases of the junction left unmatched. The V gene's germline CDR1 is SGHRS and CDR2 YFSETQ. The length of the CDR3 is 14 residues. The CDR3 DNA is TGCGCCAGCAGCTCAGACAGGGGCGGGGAGACCCAGTACTTC. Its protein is CASSSDRGGETQYF.

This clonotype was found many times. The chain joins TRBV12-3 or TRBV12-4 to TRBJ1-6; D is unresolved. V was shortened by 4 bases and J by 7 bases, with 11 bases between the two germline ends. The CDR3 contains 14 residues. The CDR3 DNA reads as TGTGCCAGCAGTTCCGGGTTGGGGAATTCACCCCTCCACTTT. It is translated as CASSSGLGNSPLHF.

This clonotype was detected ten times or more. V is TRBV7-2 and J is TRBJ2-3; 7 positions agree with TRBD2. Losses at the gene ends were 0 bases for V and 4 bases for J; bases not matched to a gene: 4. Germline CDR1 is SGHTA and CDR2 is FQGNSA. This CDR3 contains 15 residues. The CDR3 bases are TGTGCCAGCAGCTTAGCACTAGCGAACTCAGATACGCAGTATTTT. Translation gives CASSLALANSDTQYF.

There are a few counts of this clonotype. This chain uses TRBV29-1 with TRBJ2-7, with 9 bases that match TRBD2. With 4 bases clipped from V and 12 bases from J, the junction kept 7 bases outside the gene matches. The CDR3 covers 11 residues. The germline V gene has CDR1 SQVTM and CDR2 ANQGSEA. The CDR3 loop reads CSVGVAGVWYF. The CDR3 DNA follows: TGCAGCGTTGGTGTAGCGGGAGTATGGTACTTC.

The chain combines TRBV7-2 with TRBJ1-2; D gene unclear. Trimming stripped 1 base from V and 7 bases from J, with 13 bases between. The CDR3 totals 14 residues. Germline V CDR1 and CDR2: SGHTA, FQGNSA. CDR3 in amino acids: CASSLERLNFGYTF. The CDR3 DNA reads TGTGCCAGCAGCTTAGAAAGGTTAAATTTTGGCTACACCTTC. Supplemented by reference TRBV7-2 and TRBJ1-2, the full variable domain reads GAGVSQSPSNKVTEKGKDVELRCDPISGHTALYWYRQSLGQGLEFLIYFQGNSAPDKSGLPSDRFSAERTGGSVSTLTIQRTQQEDSAVYLCASSLERLNFGYTFGSGTRLTVV.

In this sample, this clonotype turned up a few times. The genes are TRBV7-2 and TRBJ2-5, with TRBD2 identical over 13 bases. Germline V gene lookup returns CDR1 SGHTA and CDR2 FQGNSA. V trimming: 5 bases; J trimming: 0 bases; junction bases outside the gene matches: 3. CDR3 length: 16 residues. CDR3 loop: CASSTGLAGNQETQYF. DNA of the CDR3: TGTGCCAGCAGCACGGGACTAGCGGGAAACCAAGAGACCCAGTACTTC.

CDR3 loop: CSAPEMTGRTEAFF. The CDR3 bases are TGCAGTGCTCCCGAAATGACAGGGAGGACTGAAGCTTTCTTT. V and J are TRBV20-1 and TRBJ1-1; 7 bases are shared with TRBD1. Per the germline V gene, CDR1 is DFQATT and CDR2 is SNEGSKA (reference sequence). Trimming took 5 bases from V and 5 from J; bases not matched to a gene: 11. The CDR3 is made up of 14 amino acids.

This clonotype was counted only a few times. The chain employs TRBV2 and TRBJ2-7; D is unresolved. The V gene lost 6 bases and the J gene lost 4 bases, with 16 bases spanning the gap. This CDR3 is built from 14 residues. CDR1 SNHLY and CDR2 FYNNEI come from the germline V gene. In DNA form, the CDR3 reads TGTGCCAGCAGAGAACGGACGGTAACATACGAGCAGTACTTC. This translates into CASRERTVTYEQYF.

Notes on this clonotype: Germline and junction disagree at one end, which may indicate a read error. CDR3 DNA sequence: TGCAACGTTGATGGCGGGATCCAAGAGACCCAGTACTTC. Translating gives CNVDGGIQETQYF. The chain couples TRBV29-1 to TRBJ2-5; D possibly corresponds to TRBD2 (6 bases). CDR3 length: 13 amino acids. Germline-derived CDR1 and CDR2 are SQVTM and ANQGSEA.

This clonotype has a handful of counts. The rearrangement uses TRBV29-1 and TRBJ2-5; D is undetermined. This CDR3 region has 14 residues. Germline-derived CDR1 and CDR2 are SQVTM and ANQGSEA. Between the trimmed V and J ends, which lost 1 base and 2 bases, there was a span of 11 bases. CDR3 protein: CSVEVSRVQETQYF. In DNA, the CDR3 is TGCAGCGTTGAAGTTAGTAGGGTACAAGAGACCCAGTACTTC.

CDR3: CASSLGAGLSYNEQFF. Written as DNA, the CDR3 is TGTGCCAGCAGTCTGGGGGCCGGACTCTCATACAATGAGCAGTTCTTC. The chain employs TRBV12-3 or TRBV12-4 and TRBJ2-1; TRBD1 is a possible D gene (6 bases). This CDR3 is 16 amino acids long. V lost 5 bases to trimming and J lost 4 bases, with 18 bases between them.

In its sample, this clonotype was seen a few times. Written as DNA, the CDR3 is TGTGCCAGCAGGACACCAGGAGGCACAGATACGCAGTATTTT. This codes for CASRTPGGTDTQYF. This sequence joins TRBV6-6 and TRBJ2-3, with D unclear. This CDR3 is 14 amino acids long. CDR1 is MNHNY, CDR2 SVGAGI, per germline (reference sequence). Trimming shortened V by 6 bases and J by 1 base, and 11 bases separated the two germline ends.